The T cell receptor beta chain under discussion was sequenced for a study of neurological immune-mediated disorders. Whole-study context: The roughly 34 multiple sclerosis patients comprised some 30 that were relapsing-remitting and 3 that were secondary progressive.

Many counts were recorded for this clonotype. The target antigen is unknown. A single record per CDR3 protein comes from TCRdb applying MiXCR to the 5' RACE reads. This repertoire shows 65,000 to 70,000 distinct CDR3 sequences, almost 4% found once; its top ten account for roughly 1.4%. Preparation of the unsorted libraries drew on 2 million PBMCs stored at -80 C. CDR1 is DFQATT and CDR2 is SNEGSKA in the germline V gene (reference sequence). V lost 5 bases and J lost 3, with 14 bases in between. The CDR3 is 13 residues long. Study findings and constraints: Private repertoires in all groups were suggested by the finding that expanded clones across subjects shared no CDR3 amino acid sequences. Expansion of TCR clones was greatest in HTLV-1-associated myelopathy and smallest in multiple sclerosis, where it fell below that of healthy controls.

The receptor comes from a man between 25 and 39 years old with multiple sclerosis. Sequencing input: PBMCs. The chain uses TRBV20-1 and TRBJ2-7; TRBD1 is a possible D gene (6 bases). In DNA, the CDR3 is TGCAGTGCTCCACAGGGATCGGGCTACGAGCAGTACTTC. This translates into CSAPQGSGYEQYF.